The 21 T cell receptor beta chains presented below share a single source sample, sequenced in a study of blood T cells in healthy people across ages. Using a J-beta primer mix together with a sample-barcoded 5' primer, a second PCR was run for about 6 to 11 cycles. A single record per CDR3 protein comes from TCRdb applying MiXCR to the 5' RACE reads. The sample holds about 1.8 million distinct CDR3 sequences, 40% to 55% seen once. Sequenced material: blood. All receptors derive from a woman between 40 and 55 years old in good health.

The J gene is TRBJ1-6, the V gene TRBV20-1; TRBD1 aligns across 10 bases. The CDR3 sequence is 15 residues long. Trimming at V came to 0 bases and at J to 10 bases, leaving 6 bases not matched to a gene. Germline CDR1 and CDR2: DFQATT and SNEGSKA (reference sequence). CDR3 in amino acids: CSAREPDRGESPLHF. In nucleotides, the CDR3 is TGCAGTGCTAGAGAGCCGGACAGGGGGGAATCACCCCTCCACTTT.

This clonotype was found a few times. The rearrangement joins TRBV5-1 to TRBJ2-7; D is uncertain. Germline V CDR1 and CDR2: SGHRS, YFSETQ. Trimming cost V 2 bases and J 5 bases, with 17 bases left between them. This CDR3 region has 15 residues. The CDR3 region is CASSLGFSGFHEQYF. The CDR3 nucleotides read TGCGCCAGCAGCTTAGGCTTTTCGGGTTTCCACGAGCAGTACTTC.

This clonotype was picked up many times. The chain links TRBV18 to TRBJ2-5, with 9 bases fitting TRBD1. J was trimmed by 2 bases and V by 8 bases; bases with no gene match: 9. The CDR3 length is 15 residues. The germline V gene encodes CDR1 KGHSH and CDR2 LQKENI. This chain's CDR3 is CASSPPGQGQETQYF. CDR3 nucleotide sequence: TGTGCCAGCAGTCCCCCGGGACAGGGACAAGAGACCCAGTACTTC.

Comment on this clonotype: At one end the junction does not follow the germline gene, possibly because of a read error. V is TRBV14 and J is TRBJ2-7; 7 bases match TRBD1. The CDR3 covers 19 residues. Germline CDR1 is SGHDN and CDR2 is FVKESK. The DNA for the CDR3 is TGTGCCAGCAGCCAAGCCTACCGTGTGACAGGGAAATGGACCTACGAGCAGTATTTC. Translation: CASSQAYRVTGKWTYEQYF.

The V and J genes are TRBV13 and TRBJ2-5, with TRBD2 identical over 11 bases. This CDR3 comprises 18 residues. V lost 3 bases, J lost 13 bases, and 22 bases stayed unmatched. Germline V gene data show CDR1 as PRHDT and CDR2 as FYEKMQ (reference sequence). The CDR3 DNA reads TGTGCCAGCAGCTTCGGGCCGACAGGTAGCGGGGGGGCGTACGAGCGGTACTTC. Amino acid sequence: CASSFGPTGSGGAYERYF.

Only a few counts were recorded for this clonotype. In DNA, the CDR3 is TGCAGTGCTAGAGTCGATAGCGGGCGGAACACCGGGGAGCTGTTTTTT. Translation gives CSARVDSGRNTGELFF. This rearrangement joins TRBV20-1 to TRBJ2-2, with TRBD2 matching 7 bases. Germline values: CDR1 DFQATT, CDR2 SNEGSKA (reference sequence). V gave up 1 base and J gave up 1 base; unmatched junction bases: 6. The CDR3 has 16 amino acids.

There are a few counts of this clonotype. The chain uses TRBV7-2 and TRBJ2-7; no reliable D call. The CDR3 consists of 14 residues. Germline V CDR1 and CDR2: SGHTA, FQGNSA. Trimming took 6 bases from V and 1 from J, leaving 13 bases between them. CDR3 coding DNA: TGTGCCAGCAGGGTGAGGAAAGAGTCCTACGAGCAGTACTTC. This sequence encodes CASRVRKESYEQYF.

The CDR3 DNA follows: TGTGCCAGCAGTTTGTTGTTGGGGGGAGCAGAGACCCAGTACTTC. This codes for CASSLLLGGAETQYF. The chain employs TRBV28 and TRBJ2-5; D is perhaps TRBD2 (6 bases). CDR1 and CDR2 from the germline V gene are MDHEN and SYDVKM. This CDR3 is built from 15 residues. V shed 3 bases and J shed 4 bases, with 15 bases lying between them.

The table lists this clonotype with a few counts. The chain employs TRBV6-2 or TRBV6-3 and TRBJ2-7; D remains ambiguous. Looked up from germline, CDR1 is MNHEY and CDR2 is SVGEGT. Trimming cost V 7 bases and J 2 bases, with 12 bases left between them. The CDR3 runs 13 residues. The CDR3 is CASIASLTYEQYF. CDR3 nucleotides: TGTGCCAGCATCGCGAGCCTTACCTACGAGCAGTACTTC.

The CDR3 sequence: CASSHNRELGYGYTF. Here the CDR3 DNA reads TGCGCCAGCAGCCATAACAGGGAGTTGGGATATGGCTACACCTTC. The chain couples TRBV4-1 to TRBJ1-2; maybe TRBD1 (6 bases). This CDR3 is 15 amino acids long. The germline V gene has CDR1 MGHRA and CDR2 YSYEKL. The V gene lost 3 bases and the J gene lost 5 bases, with 16 bases spanning the gap.

V gene TRBV10-3 combines with J gene TRBJ2-1, with 8 bases matching TRBD1. Germline CDR1 and CDR2: ENHRY and SYGVKD. After removal of 4 bases from V and 6 bases from J, the junction contained 8 bases not matched to a gene. The CDR3 totals 15 residues. The DNA for the CDR3 is TGTGCCATCAGTGCGGCACAGGGGGATTGCAATGAGCAGTTCTTC. It translates to CAISAAQGDCNEQFF.

With respect to this clonotype: This may come from a read error, since a much larger clone is one base off. This rearrangement joins TRBV20-1 to TRBJ1-2, with 10 bases fitting TRBD1. V shed 0 bases and J 8 bases; nucleotides not matched to a gene: 18. CDR1 and CDR2 from the germline V gene are DFQATT and SNEGSKA (reference sequence). CDR3 length: 18 residues. The CDR3 loop is CSARDNGTGVYDEKGYTF. As DNA, the CDR3 is TGCAGTGCTAGAGATAACGGGACAGGGGTGTATGATGAAAAAGGCTACACCTTC.

The V and J genes are TRBV6-5 and TRBJ2-3; 13 nucleotides match TRBD2. The J segment lost 14 bases and the V segment lost 6 bases, leaving 5 bases of the junction unmatched. Germline V gives CDR1 MNHEY, CDR2 SVGAGI. The CDR3 length is 12 residues. The CDR3 DNA reads TGTGCCAGCAGCGGACTAGCGGGGGACTCGTATTTT. Residues: CASSGLAGDSYF.

This clonotype turned up a few times. CDR3 sequence (DNA): TGTGCCAGCAGCTTAGGAGGGATTCATAGCAATCAGCCCCAGCATTTT. It translates to CASSLGGIHSNQPQHF. The rearrangement joins TRBV7-9 to TRBJ1-5, with no clear D. V shed 1 base and J shed 0 bases, with 10 bases lying between them. The CDR3 runs to 16 residues. Germline V gene data show CDR1 as SEHNR and CDR2 as FQNEAQ (reference sequence).

This rearrangement joins TRBV20-1 to TRBJ1-1; 7 bases line up with TRBD1. CDR3 length: 15 residues. Per the germline V gene, CDR1 is DFQATT and CDR2 is SNEGSKA (reference sequence). Trimming cost V 0 bases and J 3 bases; bases outside gene matches: 7. The CDR3 reads CSARDLTGPHTEAFF. For the CDR3, the DNA is TGCAGTGCTAGAGATCTGACAGGGCCGCACACTGAAGCTTTCTTT.

V usage is TRBV24-1 and J usage is TRBJ2-7; D not certain. Germline loops: CDR1 KGHDR, CDR2 SFDVKD. V lost 1 base, J lost 2 bases, and 8 bases lay in between. CDR3 size: 14 residues. The CDR3 nucleotides are TGTGCCACCAGTGATTTCAGGCCCCCCTACGAGCAGTACTTC. Translated, it gives CATSDFRPPYEQYF.

V gene TRBV20-1 combines with J gene TRBJ1-2; maybe TRBD1 (6 bases). V was pared by 0 bases and J by 4 bases, with 24 bases between. CDR1 and CDR2 (germline): DFQATT, SNEGSKA (reference sequence). The length of the CDR3 is 18 residues. CDR3 in DNA: TGCAGTGCTAGAGATAACGGGGGCGCAGGGACCCGTACCTATGGCTACACCTTC. Amino acids: CSARDNGGAGTRTYGYTF.

This sequence joins TRBV10-1 and TRBJ2-3; possible D gene TRBD1, 6 bases. The CDR3 length is 16 residues. With 3 bases removed from V and 4 bases from J, the gap between germline ends came to 17 bases. Germline V gene lookup returns CDR1 WNHNN and CDR2 SYGVQD (reference sequence). For the CDR3, the DNA is TGCGCCAGCAGTGACCGGGACACCCCCAAGTCAGATACGCAGTATTTT. It encodes CASSDRDTPKSDTQYF.

This clonotype has only a few counts. The chain uses TRBV20-1 and TRBJ2-7; 15 positions agree with TRBD2. Judging by the DNA end, TRBJ2-5 fits better; the J call may be wrong. This CDR3 region has 17 residues. In germline, CDR1 is DFQATT, CDR2 SNEGSKA (reference sequence). CDR3 sequence (DNA): TGCAGTGCTAGAGATCGGGCGGGACTAGCGGGAGGCGAGACCCAGTACTTC. This codes for CSARDRAGLAGGETQYF.

The rearrangement uses TRBV7-9 and TRBJ1-2; no definite D call. Germline-derived CDR1 and CDR2 are SEHNR and FQNEAQ (reference sequence). The ends were cut back, 1 base at V and 3 bases at J, with 12 bases in the middle. CDR3 size: 15 residues. As DNA, the CDR3 is TGTGCCAGCAGCTTAGAGGGTTCTGAGCACTATGGCTACACCTTC. Its translation is CASSLEGSEHYGYTF.

The chain joins TRBV29-1 to TRBJ2-5, with 8 bases matching TRBD2. This CDR3 has 13 residues. J was trimmed by 0 bases and V by 7 bases; bases with no gene match: 4. Germline V lookup: CDR1 SQVTM, CDR2 ANQGSEA. The CDR3 DNA follows: TGCAGCGCCTTTAGCGGGAACCAAGAGACCCAGTACTTC. Translating it yields CSAFSGNQETQYF.